Listed below are T cell receptor beta chains from one sample, sequenced in a study of spatial heterogeneity in lung cancer. TCRdb reprocessed the 5' RACE reads with MiXCR, giving one entry per CDR3 protein. Counted here are around 92,000 distinct CDR3 sequences, roughly 12% occurring once; the ten biggest clones make up about 41%. The source material was PBMCs, sampled at surgery. The receptors shown here come from a male donor with early-stage non-small cell lung cancer. CDR3s include the opening cysteine and the closing phenylalanine or tryptophan.

J	V	CDR3
TRBJ2-5	TRBV28	CASSSPGLEYF
TRBJ1-4	TRBV2	CASSEYPPSGEKLFF
TRBJ2-4	TRBV28	CASSGGAKNIQYF
TRBJ2-6	TRBV6-2/TRBV6-3	CASRENRAGANVLTF
TRBJ1-2	TRBV18	CASSGGYGYTF
TRBJ2-5	TRBV15	CATSLREKETQYF
TRBJ1-1	TRBV24-1	CATSDPGNTEAFF
TRBJ1-1	TRBV29-1	CSVAAYTEAFF
TRBJ1-4	TRBV12-3/TRBV12-4	CASSRDRGEKLFF
TRBJ1-1	TRBV5-4	CASSSGQGAGMNTEAFF
TRBJ1-3	TRBV15	CATSRDLQLSGNTIYF
TRBJ2-3	TRBV5-6	CASSLLGQGIDTQYF
TRBJ1-2	TRBV29-1	CSGIQTNYGYTF
TRBJ1-2	TRBV6-2/TRBV6-3	CASSYGSRANYGYTF
TRBJ2-2	TRBV14	CASRRDANTGELFF
TRBJ2-7	TRBV6-2/TRBV6-3	CASSYSGARVFYEQYF
TRBJ2-7	TRBV14	CASSRSSGSVYEQYF
TRBJ1-1	TRBV28	CASSLVGVSEAFF
TRBJ2-1	TRBV2	CASNLYLYNEQFF
TRBJ1-4	TRBV5-1	CASSTGQPGEKLFF
TRBJ2-3	TRBV7-9	CASRESDTQYF
TRBJ1-1	TRBV5-1	CASSSTGAMNTEAFF